This T cell receptor beta chain was profiled in a study of blood T cell repertoires in COVID-19 (dated by TCRdb to 2020 to 2021). With regard to the full study: Collaborator samples came from the United States, Italy and Spain and covered acute and convalescent phases of COVID-19. The prospective study material was composed of cDNA or gDNA derived from T cells, B-cell-depleted T cells, or PBMCs. The dataset comprised deeply sampled blood TCRbeta repertoires from subjects exposed to, actively infected with, or recovered from COVID-19. A freely available public database, intended as a resource for researchers studying the immune response to SARS-CoV-2, is where the repertoires were released. Samples came from the ongoing ImmuneRACE study (first 160 participants) plus 1,254 subjects from 6 global collaborators. The sample metadata nearly always contained a de-identified subject ID, COVID-19 status, age in years and sex. Where available, HLA class I and class II types were obtained from metadata supplied by the sample provider rather than from assay-based typing.

The research as a whole found: The amount of clinical and demographic metadata varied by source and participant and was provided uncurated.

TCRbeta CDR3 regions were amplified from genomic DNA by means of the immunoSEQ Assay, a bias-controlled multiplex PCR. In the source study's methods: Within the assay, amplification of reference gene primers was used to estimate how many nucleated cells each sample contained. To quantify the absolute abundance of each unique TCRbeta CDR3 rearrangement, sequence reads were collapsed and filtered. Productive Simpson clonality was computed per sample as the square root of Simpson's diversity index over productive rearrangements. Here the immuneACCESS table is served through TCRdb, limited to in-frame sequences with V and J called. Missing clones are a known gap in these copies; in checked studies unresolved V genes cover under half, and the rest lacks a known reason. The DNA was the basis for D and trimming; V, J and clone size are from that table. The table for this sample lists about 140,000 clones; 88% of them were counted only once. Jointly, the top ten make up roughly 2.5% of the sample.

In Seattle, one collaborating source enrolled patients while the infection was active and tracked those patients longitudinally over the course of disease. Whole blood was collected in K2EDTA tubes by collaborating institutions according to the institutions' own protocols. For TCRbeta analysis, collaborators shipped samples as frozen whole blood, isolated PBMCs, or DNA extracted from either of those sample types. To note about this clone: The clone's antigen remains unknown. Base qualities were left out, and no much larger clone turns up one base away.

CDR1 SGDLS and CDR2 YYNGEE are derived from the germline V gene. CDR3 length: 16 amino acids, cysteine to phenylalanine. Only the CDR3 portion is preserved as DNA: 48 bases, with reading frame beginning at the first base. V is pruned by 4 bases and J by 10 bases, leaving 14 bases of the junction without a gene match. Here the chain combines TRBV9 and TRBJ1-6, and 7 bases in between align with TRBD1. The sample was peripheral blood. This clonotype was obtained from a human donor with COVID-19, enrolled during active disease. The donor label of this sample is uncertain. The sequenced DNA is TGTGCCAGCAGCCCCGCCGGGACAGATAGGACGTCACCCCTCCACTTT. This sequence encodes CASSPAGTDRTSPLHF. The CDR3, completed at both ends by the reference TRBV9 and TRBJ1-6 genes, gives the full variable domain DSGVTQTPKHLITATGQRVTLRCSPRSGDLSVYWYQQSLDQGLQFLIQYYNGEERAKGNILERFSAQQFPDLHSELNLSSLELGDSALYFCASSPAGTDRTSPLHFGNGTRLTVT.